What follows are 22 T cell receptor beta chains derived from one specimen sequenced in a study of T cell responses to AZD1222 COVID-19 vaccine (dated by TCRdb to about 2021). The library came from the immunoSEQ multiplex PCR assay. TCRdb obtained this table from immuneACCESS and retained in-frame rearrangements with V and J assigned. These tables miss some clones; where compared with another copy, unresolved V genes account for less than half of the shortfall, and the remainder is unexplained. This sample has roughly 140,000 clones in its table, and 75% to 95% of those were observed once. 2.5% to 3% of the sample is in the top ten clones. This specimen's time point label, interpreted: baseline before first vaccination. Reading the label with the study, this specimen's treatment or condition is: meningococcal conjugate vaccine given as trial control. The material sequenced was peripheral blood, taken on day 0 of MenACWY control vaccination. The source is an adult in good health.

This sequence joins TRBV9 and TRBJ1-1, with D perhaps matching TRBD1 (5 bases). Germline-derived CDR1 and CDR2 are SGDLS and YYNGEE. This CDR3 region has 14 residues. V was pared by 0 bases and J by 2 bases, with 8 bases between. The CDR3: CASSVGGSNTEAFF. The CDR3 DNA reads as TGTGCCAGCAGCGTAGGGGGGTCCAACACTGAAGCTTTCTTT.

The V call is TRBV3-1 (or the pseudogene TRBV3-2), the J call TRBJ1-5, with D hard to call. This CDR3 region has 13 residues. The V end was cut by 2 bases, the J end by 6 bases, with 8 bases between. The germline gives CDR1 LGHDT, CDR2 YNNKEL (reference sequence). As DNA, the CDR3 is TGTGCCAGCAGCCAAACCCCCTCTCAGCCCCAGCATTTT. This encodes CASSQTPSQPQHF.

DNA for the CDR3: TGTGCCAGCAGCGATCCACGGACAGGGACTGGCCTAGATACGCAGTATTTT. It translates to CASSDPRTGTGLDTQYF. This rearrangement joins TRBV5-8 to TRBJ2-3; 8 nucleotides match TRBD1. The CDR3 extends over 17 amino acids. Germline V CDR1 and CDR2: SGHTS, YDEGEE. Germline trimming cut 4 bases from V and 5 bases from J; bases unmatched to any gene: 15. Based on the CDR3 plus reference TRBV5-8 and TRBJ2-3, the full variable domain is EAGVTQSPTHLIKTRGQQATLRCSPISGHTSVYWYQQALGLGLQFLLWYDEGEERNRGNFPPRFSGRQFPNYSSELNVNALELEDSALYLCASSDPRTGTGLDTQYFGPGTRLTVL.

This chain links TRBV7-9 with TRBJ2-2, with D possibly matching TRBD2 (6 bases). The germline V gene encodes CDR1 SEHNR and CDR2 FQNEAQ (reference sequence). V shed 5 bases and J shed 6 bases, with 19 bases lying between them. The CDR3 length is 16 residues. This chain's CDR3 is CASSPRGPGDAGELFF. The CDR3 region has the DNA TGTGCCAGCAGCCCCCGGGGACCGGGGGATGCCGGGGAGCTGTTTTTT. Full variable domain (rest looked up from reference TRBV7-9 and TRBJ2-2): DTGVSQNPRHKITKRGQNVTFRCDPISEHNRLYWYRQTLGQGPEFLTYFQNEAQLEKSRLLSDRFSAERPKGSFSTLEIQRTEQGDSAMYLCASSPRGPGDAGELFFGEGSRLTVL.

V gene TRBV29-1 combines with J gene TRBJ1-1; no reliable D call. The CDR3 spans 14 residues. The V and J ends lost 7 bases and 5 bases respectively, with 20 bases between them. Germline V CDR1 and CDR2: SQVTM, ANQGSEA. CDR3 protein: CSGSWTRGGTEAFF. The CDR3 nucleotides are TGCAGCGGATCCTGGACCCGGGGAGGAACTGAAGCTTTCTTT.

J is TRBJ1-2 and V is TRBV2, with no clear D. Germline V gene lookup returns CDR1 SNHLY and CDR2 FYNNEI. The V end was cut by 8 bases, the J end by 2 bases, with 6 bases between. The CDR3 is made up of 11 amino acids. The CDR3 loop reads CASGENYGYTF. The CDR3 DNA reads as TGTGCCAGCGGGGAAAACTATGGCTACACCTTC.

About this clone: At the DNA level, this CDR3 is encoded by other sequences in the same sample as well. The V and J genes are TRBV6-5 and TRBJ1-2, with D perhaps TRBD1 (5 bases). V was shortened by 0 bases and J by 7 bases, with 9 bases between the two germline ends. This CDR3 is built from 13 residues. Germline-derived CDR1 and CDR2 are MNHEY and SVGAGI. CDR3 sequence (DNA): TGTGCCAGCAGTTACTCCGGCCAGGGTGGCTACACCTTC. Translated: CASSYSGQGGYTF.

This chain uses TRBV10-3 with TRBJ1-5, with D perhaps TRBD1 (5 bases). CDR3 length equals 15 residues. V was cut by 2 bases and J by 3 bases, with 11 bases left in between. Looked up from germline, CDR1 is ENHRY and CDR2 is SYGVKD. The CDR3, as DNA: TGTGCCATCAGTGAGGCTGGACACAACAATCAGCCCCAGCATTTT. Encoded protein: CAISEAGHNNQPQHF.

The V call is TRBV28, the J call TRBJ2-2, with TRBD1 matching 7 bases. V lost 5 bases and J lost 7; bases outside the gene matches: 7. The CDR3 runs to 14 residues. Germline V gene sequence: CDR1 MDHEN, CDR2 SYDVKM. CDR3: CASSPLRGRGELFF. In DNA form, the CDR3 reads TGTGCCAGCAGTCCATTAAGGGGGCGCGGGGAGCTGTTTTTT.

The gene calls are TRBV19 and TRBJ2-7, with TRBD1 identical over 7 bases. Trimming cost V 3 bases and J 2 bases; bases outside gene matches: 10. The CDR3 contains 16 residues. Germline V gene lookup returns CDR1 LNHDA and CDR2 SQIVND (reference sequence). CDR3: CASSIQGGSTAYEQYF. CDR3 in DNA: TGTGCCAGTAGTATTCAAGGGGGCTCTACTGCCTACGAGCAGTACTTC.

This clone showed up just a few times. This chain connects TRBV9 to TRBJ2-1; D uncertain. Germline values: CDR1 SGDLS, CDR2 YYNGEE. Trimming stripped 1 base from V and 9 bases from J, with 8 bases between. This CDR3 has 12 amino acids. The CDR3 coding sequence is TGTGCCAGCAGCGTATTTCTTGGTGAGCAGTTCTTC. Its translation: CASSVFLGEQFF.

The CDR3 DNA follows: TGTGCCAGCAGTTTGTGGACAGGACGGACCCGGAATGAGCAGTTCTTC. Translating it yields CASSLWTGRTRNEQFF. The chain has TRBV28 and TRBJ2-1; the match to TRBD1 covers 7 bases. This CDR3 has 16 residues. Germline V gene data show CDR1 as MDHEN and CDR2 as SYDVKM. Trimming took 3 bases from V and 7 from J; bases not matched to a gene: 12. Variable domain in full (rest from reference TRBV28 and TRBJ2-1): DVKVTQSSRYLVKRTGEKVFLECVQDMDHENMFWYRQDPGLGLRLIYFSYDVKMKEKGDIPEGYSVSREKKERFSLILESASTNQTSMYLCASSLWTGRTRNEQFFGPGTRLTVL.

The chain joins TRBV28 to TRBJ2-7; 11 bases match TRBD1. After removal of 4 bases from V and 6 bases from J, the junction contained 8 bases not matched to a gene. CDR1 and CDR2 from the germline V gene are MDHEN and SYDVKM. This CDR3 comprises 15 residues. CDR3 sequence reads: CASSSAGTGGSEQYF. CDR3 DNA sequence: TGTGCCAGCAGTTCGGCCGGGACAGGGGGTTCCGAGCAGTACTTC. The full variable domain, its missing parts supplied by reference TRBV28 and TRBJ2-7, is DVKVTQSSRYLVKRTGEKVFLECVQDMDHENMFWYRQDPGLGLRLIYFSYDVKMKEKGDIPEGYSVSREKKERFSLILESASTNQTSMYLCASSSAGTGGSEQYFGPGTRLTVT.

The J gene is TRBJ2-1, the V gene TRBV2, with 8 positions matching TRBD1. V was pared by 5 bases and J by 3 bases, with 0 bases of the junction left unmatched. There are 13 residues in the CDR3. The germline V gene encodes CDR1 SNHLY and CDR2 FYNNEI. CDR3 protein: CASSTGGYNEQFF. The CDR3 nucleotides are TGTGCCAGCAGTACAGGGGGCTACAATGAGCAGTTCTTC.

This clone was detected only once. CDR3 sequence reads: CASSERPMGGGNEKLFF. In DNA, the CDR3 is TGTGCCAGCAGTGAAAGACCCATGGGAGGAGGTAATGAAAAACTGTTTTTT. The chain couples TRBV6-1 to TRBJ1-4; the D is unclear. The CDR3 length is 17 residues. Germline lookup yields CDR1 MNHNS and CDR2 SASEGT. V dropped 2 bases and J dropped 4 bases, with 17 bases sitting between them.

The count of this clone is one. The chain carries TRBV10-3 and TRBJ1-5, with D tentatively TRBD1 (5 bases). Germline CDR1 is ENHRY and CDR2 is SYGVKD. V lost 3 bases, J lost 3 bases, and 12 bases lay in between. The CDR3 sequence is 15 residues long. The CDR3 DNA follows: TGTGCCATCAGTGAAGGGCAGGGAAACAATCAGCCCCAGCATTTT. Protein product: CAISEGQGNNQPQHF.

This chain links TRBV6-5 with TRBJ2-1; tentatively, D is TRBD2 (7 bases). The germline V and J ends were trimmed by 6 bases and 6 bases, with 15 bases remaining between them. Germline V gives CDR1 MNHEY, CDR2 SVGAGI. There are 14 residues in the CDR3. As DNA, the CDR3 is TGTGCCAGCAGCCCCTGGGGAGGGGGCAATGAGCAGTTCTTC. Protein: CASSPWGGGNEQFF.

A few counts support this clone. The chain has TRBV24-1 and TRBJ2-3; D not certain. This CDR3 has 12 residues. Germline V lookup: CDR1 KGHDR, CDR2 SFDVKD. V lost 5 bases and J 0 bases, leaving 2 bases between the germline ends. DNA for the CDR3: TGTGCCACCAGTGCTAGCACAGATACGCAGTATTTT. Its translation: CATSASTDTQYF.

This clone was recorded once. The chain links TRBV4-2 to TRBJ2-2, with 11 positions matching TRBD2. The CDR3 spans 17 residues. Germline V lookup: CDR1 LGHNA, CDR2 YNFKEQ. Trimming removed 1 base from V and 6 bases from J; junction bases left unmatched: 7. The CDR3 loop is CASSQGLAGLGAGELFF. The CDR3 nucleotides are TGTGCCAGCAGCCAAGGACTAGCGGGACTAGGGGCCGGGGAGCTGTTTTTT.

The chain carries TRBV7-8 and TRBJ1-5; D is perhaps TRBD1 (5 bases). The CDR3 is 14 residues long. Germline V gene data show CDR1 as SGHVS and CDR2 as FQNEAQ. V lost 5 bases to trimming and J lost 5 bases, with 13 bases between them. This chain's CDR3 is CASSPRRGDQPQHF. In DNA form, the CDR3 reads TGTGCCAGCAGCCCGCGGCGGGGCGATCAGCCCCAGCATTTT.

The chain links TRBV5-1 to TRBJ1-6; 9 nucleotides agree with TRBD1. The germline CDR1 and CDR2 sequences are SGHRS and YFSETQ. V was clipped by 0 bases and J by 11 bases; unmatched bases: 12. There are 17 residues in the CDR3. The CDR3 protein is CASSLGTGDFHIPPLHF. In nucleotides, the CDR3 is TGCGCCAGCAGCTTGGGGACAGGGGATTTCCATATTCCACCCCTCCACTTT.

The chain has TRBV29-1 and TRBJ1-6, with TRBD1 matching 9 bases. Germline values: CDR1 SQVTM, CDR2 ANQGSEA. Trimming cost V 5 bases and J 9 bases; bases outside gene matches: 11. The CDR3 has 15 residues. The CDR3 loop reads CSVRIGGTGTSPLHF. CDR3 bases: TGCAGCGTTCGAATAGGTGGGACAGGGACTTCACCCCTCCACTTT.